This T cell receptor beta chain was profiled in a study of T cells in Graves' hyperthyroidism and ophthalmopathy. At least ten counts were recorded for this clonotype. The length of the CDR3 is 13 residues. Germline trimming cut 7 bases from V and 5 bases from J; bases unmatched to any gene: 4. Germline V gene sequence: CDR1 LNHDA, CDR2 SQIVND (reference sequence). Each diagnosis was grounded in clinical symptoms, serum thyroxine and TRAb, thyroid ultrasound, and orbital computed tomography. Blood from later-ophthalmopathy patients was taken at first hyperthyroidism diagnosis. PBMCs came from less than 11 ml fresh peripheral blood. RNA transcripts provided the source from which TCR beta CDR3 regions were amplified. In the first-round RT-PCR of the TCR CDR3, the HTBI primer set was used. Each CDR3 protein is one row after TCRdb ran MiXCR on the multiplex PCR reads. In the table there are some 400,000 distinct CDR3 sequences, about 13% of which are singletons.

This clonotype was sampled from a man under 40 with Graves' hyperthyroidism that later progressed to Graves' ophthalmopathy. The specimen was blood. V usage is TRBV19 and J usage is TRBJ1-1; TRBD1 agrees at 10 bases. The CDR3 DNA reads TGTGCCAGTACCGACAGGGGGCATACTGAAGCTTTCTTT. The encoded protein is CASTDRGHTEAFF.